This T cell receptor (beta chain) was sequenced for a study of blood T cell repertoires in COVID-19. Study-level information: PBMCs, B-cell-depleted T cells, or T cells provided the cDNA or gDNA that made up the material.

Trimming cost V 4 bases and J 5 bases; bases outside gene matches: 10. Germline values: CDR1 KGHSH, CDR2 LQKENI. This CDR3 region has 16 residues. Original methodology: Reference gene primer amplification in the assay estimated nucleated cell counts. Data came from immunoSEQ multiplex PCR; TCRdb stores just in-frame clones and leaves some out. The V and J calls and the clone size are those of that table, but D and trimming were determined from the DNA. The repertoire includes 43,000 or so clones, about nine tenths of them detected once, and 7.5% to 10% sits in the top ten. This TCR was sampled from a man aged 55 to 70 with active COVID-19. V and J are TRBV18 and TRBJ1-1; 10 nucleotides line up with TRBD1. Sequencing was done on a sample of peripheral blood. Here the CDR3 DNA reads TGTGCCAGCTCACGGGGCCGACAGGGGGCCGGGACTGAAGCTTTCTTT. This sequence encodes CASSRGRQGAGTEAFF.